This TCR beta chain appears in the sequencing data of a study of Tregs in tolerant kidney transplant recipients. Findings of the study overall: This study did not directly address biological reproducibility. Findings come from small patient numbers and require larger validation.

About this clone itself: Its antigen is as yet unknown.

Measured with immunoSEQ multiplex PCR; TCRdb has only the in-frame clones, and not every one. The sample contains hundreds of thousands of clones, about 86% of which appear only once. Unstimulated Tregs (CD4+CD25+CD127-) and CD4+CD25- non-Tregs were sorted from PBMCs. The CDR3 loop spans 14 amino acids. CDR1 and CDR2 from the germline V gene are SGHAT and FQNNGV. V lost 5 bases to trimming and J lost 4 bases; unmatched junction nucleotides: 7. The sequenced sample consisted of CD4+ T cells from blood. This clonotype originated in a human donor in good health. This chain uses TRBV11-2 with TRBJ1-2; 7 bases match TRBD1. The DNA for the CDR3 is TGTGCCAGCAGCCGACAGGGAGGATCCTATGGCTACACCTTC. This translates into CASSRQGGSYGYTF.